This T cell receptor beta chain came from a study of T cell responses to AZD1222 COVID-19 vaccine. Findings and limits, study-wide: Mostly white British, mostly female donors; authors suggested clonal diversity may be underestimated. Just 5 to 7 AZD1222 recipients were seropositive at baseline. Repertoire sampling was restricted to post-peak T cell response timepoints.

To note about this clone: As yet, its antigen is unknown.

The table came from immunoSEQ multiplex PCR; TCRdb's copy has only in-frame clones and leaves some out. The data show about 170,000 clones, around nine tenths seen once. Deletions cut 0 bases from V and 6 bases from J, with 6 bases between. The germline V gene encodes CDR1 LGHDT and CDR2 YNNKEL (reference sequence). The CDR3 has 13 residues. This clonotype originated in an adult who received the AZD1222 COVID-19 vaccine. The V and J genes are TRBV3-1 (or the pseudogene TRBV3-2) and TRBJ2-1; D is unclear. The specimen was peripheral blood, collected 28 days after the second AZD1222 dose. The CDR3 nucleotides read TGTGCCAGCAGCCAAGAGGAAGGCAATGAGCAGTTCTTC. Its translation is CASSQEEGNEQFF.